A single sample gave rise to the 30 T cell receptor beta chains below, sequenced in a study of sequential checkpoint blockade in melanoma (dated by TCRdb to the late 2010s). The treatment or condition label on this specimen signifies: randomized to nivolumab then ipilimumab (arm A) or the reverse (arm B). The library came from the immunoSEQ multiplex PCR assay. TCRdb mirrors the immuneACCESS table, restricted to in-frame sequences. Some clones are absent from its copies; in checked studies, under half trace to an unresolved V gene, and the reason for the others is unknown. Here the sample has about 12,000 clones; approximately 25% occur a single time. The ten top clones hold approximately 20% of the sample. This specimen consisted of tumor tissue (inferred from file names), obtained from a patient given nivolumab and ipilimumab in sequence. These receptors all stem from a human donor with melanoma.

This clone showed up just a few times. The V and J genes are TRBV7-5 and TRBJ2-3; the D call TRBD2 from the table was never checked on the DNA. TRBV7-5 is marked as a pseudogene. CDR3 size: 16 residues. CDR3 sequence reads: CASSLGRGAGTDTQYF. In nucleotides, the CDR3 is TGTGCCAGCAGCTTGGGTCGGGGGGCTGGAACAGATACGCAGTATTTT.

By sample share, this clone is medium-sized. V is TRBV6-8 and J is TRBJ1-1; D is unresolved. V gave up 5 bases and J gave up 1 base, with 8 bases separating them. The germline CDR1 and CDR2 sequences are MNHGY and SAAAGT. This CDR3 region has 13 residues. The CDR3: CASSRGRNTEAFF. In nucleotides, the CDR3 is TGTGCCAGCAGTCGAGGGAGGAACACTGAAGCTTTCTTT.

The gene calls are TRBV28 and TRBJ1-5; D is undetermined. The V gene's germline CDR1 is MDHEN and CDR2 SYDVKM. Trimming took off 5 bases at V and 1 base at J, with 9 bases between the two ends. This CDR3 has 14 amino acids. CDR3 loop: CASSQRSSNQPQHF. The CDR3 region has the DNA TGTGCCAGCAGTCAAAGGAGCAGCAATCAGCCCCAGCATTTT.

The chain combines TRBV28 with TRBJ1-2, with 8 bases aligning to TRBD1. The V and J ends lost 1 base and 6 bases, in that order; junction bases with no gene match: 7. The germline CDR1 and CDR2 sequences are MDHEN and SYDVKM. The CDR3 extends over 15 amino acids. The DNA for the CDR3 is TGTGCCAGCAGTTTATCTCAGGGGGCGCGGGATGGCTACACCTTC. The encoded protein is CASSLSQGARDGYTF.

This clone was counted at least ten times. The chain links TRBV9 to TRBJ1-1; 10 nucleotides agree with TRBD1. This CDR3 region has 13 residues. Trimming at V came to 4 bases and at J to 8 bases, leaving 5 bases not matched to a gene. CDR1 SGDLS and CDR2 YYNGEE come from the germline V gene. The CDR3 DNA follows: TGTGCCAGCAGCCCGACAGGGGGCAGGGAAGCTTTCTTT. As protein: CASSPTGGREAFF.

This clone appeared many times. The CDR3 DNA reads TGTGCCAGCAGTCAATCTATAGCTAACTATGGCTACACCTTC. Its translation is CASSQSIANYGYTF. This chain joins TRBV6-8 and TRBJ1-2, with D hard to call. Germline CDR1 reads MNHGY; CDR2 reads SAAAGT. The CDR3 runs to 14 residues. The V gene lost 5 bases and the J gene lost 0 bases, with 10 bases spanning the gap.

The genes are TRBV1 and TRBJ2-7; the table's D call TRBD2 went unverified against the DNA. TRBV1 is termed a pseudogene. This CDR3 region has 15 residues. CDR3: CASSLLTSGGYEQYF. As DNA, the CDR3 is TGCGCCAGCAGCCTCTTGACTAGCGGGGGTTACGAGCAGTACTTC.

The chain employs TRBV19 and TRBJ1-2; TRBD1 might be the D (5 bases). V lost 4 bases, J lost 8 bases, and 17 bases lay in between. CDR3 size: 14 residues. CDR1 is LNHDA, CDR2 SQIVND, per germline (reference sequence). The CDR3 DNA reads TGTGCCAGTAGTACTCTAGGGACGGTTTTCGGCTACACCTTC. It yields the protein CASSTLGTVFGYTF.

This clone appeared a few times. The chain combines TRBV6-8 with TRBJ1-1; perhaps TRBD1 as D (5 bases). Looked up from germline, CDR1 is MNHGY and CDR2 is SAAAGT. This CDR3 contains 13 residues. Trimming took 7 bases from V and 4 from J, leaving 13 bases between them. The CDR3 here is CASKATGVTEAFF. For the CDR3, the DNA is TGTGCCAGCAAGGCGACGGGGGTCACTGAAGCTTTCTTT.

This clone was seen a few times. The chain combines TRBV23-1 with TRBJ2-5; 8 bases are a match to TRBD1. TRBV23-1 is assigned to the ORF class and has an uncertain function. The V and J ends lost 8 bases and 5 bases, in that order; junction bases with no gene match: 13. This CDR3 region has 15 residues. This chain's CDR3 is CASGHRDRNSETQYF. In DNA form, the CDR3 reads TGCGCCAGCGGCCATAGGGACAGGAACTCTGAGACCCAGTACTTC.

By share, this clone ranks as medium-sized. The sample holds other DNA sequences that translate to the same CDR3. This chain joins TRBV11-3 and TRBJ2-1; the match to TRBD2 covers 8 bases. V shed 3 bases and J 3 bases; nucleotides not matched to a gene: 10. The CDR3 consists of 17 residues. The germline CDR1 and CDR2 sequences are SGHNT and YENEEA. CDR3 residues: CASSLEPGGTFYNEQFF. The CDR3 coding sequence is TGTGCCAGCAGCTTGGAGCCGGGGGGGACTTTCTACAATGAGCAGTTCTTC.

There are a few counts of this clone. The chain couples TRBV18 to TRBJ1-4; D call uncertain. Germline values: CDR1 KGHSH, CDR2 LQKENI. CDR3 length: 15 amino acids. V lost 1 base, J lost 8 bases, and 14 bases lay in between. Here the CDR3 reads CASSPLTEIGEKLFF. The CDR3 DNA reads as TGTGCCAGCTCACCACTGACTGAGATCGGGGAAAAACTGTTTTTT. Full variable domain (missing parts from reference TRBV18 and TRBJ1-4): NAGVMQNPRHLVRRRGQEARLRCSPMKGHSHVYWYRQLPEEGLKFMVYLQKENIIDESGMPKERFSAEFPKEGPSILRIQQVVRGDSAAYFCASSPLTEIGEKLFFGSGTQLSVL.

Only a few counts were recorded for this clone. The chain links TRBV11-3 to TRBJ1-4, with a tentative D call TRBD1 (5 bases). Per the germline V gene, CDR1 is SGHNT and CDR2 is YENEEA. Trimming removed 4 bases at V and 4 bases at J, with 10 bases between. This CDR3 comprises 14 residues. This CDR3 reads CASSSGTDNEKLFF. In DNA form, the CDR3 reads TGTGCCAGCAGCTCCGGGACGGATAATGAAAAACTGTTTTTT.

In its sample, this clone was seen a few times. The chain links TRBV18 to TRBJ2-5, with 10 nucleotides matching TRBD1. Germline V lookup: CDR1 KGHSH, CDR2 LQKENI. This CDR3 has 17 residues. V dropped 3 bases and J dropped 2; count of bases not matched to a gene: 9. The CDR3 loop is CASSPRIRGQGQETQYF. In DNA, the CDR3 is TGTGCCAGCTCACCCAGGATCCGGGGACAGGGGCAAGAGACCCAGTACTTC.

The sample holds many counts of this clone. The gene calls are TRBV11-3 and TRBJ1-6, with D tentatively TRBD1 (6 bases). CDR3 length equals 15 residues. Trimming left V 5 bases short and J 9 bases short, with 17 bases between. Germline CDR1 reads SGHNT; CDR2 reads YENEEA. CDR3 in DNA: TGTGCCAGCAGCCTTCGAGAAGGGGGAGGTTCACCCCTCCACTTT. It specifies CASSLREGGGSPLHF.

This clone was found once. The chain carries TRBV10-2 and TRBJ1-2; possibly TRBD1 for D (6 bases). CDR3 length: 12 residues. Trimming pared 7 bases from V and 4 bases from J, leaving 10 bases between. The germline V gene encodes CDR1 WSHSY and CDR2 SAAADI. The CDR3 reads CASKKDSYGYTF. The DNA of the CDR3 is TGCGCCAGCAAAAAGGACAGCTATGGCTACACCTTC.

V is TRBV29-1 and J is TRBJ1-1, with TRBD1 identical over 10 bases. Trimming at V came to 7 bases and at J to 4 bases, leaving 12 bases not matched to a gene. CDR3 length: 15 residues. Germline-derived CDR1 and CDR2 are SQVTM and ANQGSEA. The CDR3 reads CSAHRQGAVITEAFF. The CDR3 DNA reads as TGCAGCGCCCACAGACAGGGGGCTGTGATCACTGAAGCTTTCTTT.

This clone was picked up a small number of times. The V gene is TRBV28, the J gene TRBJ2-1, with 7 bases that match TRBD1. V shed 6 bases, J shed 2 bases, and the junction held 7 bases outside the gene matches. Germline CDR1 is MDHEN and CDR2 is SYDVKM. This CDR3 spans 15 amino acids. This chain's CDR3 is CASSPGQDPYNEQFF. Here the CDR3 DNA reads TGTGCCAGCAGCCCCGGACAGGACCCCTACAATGAGCAGTTCTTC.

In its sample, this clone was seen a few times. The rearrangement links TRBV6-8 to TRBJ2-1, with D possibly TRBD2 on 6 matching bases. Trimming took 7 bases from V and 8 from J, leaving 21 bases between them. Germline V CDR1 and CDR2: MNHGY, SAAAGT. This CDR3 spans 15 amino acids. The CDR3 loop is CASNPGGASVHEQFF. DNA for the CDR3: TGTGCCAGCAACCCAGGCGGGGCTAGCGTGCATGAGCAGTTCTTC.

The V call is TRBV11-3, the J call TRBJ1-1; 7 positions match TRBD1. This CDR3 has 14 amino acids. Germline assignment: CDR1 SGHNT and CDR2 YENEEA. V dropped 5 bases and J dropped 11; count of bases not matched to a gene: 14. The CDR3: CASSALHRGIAAFF. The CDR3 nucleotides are TGTGCCAGCAGCGCGCTACACAGGGGAATTGCTGCTTTCTTT.

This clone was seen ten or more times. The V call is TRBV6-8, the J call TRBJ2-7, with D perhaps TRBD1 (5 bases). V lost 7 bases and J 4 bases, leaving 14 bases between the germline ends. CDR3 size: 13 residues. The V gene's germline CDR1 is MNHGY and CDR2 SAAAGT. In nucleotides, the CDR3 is TGTGCCAGCAACCAAAGGAAGGGGTACGAGCAGTACGTC. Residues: CASNQRKGYEQYV.

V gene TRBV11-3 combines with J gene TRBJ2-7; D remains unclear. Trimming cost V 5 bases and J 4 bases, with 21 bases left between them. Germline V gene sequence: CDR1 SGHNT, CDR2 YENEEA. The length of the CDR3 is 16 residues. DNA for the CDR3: TGTGCCAGCAGCAACAGACCGATCCCCGACCTATACGAGCAGTACTTC. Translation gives CASSNRPIPDLYEQYF. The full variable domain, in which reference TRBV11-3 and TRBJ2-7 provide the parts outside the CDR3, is EAGVVQSPRYKIIEKKQPVAFWCNPISGHNTLYWYLQNLGQGPELLIRYENEEAVDDSQLPKDRFSAERLKGVDSTLKIQPAELGDSAVYLCASSNRPIPDLYEQYFGPGTRLTVT.

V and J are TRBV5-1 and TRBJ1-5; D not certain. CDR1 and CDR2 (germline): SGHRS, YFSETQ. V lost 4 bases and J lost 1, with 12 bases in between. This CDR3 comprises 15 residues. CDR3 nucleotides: TGCGCCAGCAGCCTCGGGCCAAGGAGCAATCAGCCCCAGCATTTT. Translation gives CASSLGPRSNQPQHF.

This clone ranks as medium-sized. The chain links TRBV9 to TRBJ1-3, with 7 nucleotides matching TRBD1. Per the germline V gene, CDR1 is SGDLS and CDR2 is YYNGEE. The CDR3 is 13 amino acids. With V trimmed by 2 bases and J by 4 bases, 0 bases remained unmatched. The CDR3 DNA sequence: TGTGCCAGCAGCGTGGGACAGGGAAACACCATATATTTT. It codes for CASSVGQGNTIYF.

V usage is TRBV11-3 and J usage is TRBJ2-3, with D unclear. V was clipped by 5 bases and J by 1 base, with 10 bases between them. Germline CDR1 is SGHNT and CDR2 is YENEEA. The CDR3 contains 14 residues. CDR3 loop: CASSPEPGTDTQYF. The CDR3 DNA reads TGTGCCAGCAGCCCCGAGCCTGGCACAGATACGCAGTATTTT.

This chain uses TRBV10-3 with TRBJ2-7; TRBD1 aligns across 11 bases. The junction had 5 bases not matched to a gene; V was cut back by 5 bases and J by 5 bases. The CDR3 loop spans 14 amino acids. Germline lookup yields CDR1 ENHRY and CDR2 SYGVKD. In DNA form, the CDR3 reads TGTGCCATCAGTCTCCGGGACAGGGGGGACGAGCAGTACTTC. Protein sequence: CAISLRDRGDEQYF.

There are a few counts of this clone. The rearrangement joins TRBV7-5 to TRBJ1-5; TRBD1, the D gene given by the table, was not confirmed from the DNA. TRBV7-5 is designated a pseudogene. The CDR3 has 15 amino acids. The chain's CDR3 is CASSLGTGINQPQHF. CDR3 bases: TGTGCCAGCAGCTTAGGGACAGGGATAAATCAGCCCCAGCATTTT.

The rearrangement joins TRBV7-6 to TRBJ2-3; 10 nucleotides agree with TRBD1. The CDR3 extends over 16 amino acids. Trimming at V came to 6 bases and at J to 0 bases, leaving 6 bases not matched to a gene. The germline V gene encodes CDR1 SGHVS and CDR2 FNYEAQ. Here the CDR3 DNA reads TGTGCCAGCAGTTACCGACAGGGGGCAAGCACAGATACGCAGTATTTT. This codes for CASSYRQGASTDTQYF.

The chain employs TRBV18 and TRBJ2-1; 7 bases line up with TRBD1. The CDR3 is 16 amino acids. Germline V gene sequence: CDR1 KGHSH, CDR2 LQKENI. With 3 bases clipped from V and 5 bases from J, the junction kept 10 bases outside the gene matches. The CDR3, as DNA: TGTGCCAGCTCACCCTATTCGGCAGGGGGTAACAATGAGCAGTTCTTC. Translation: CASSPYSAGGNNEQFF.

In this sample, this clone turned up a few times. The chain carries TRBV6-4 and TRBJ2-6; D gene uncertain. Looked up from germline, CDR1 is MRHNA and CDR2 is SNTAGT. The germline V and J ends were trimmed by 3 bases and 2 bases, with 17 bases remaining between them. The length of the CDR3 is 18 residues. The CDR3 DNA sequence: TGTGCCAGCAGTGAAGCGAATACACGGCCTGCTGGGGCCAACGTCCTGACTTTC. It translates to CASSEANTRPAGANVLTF.